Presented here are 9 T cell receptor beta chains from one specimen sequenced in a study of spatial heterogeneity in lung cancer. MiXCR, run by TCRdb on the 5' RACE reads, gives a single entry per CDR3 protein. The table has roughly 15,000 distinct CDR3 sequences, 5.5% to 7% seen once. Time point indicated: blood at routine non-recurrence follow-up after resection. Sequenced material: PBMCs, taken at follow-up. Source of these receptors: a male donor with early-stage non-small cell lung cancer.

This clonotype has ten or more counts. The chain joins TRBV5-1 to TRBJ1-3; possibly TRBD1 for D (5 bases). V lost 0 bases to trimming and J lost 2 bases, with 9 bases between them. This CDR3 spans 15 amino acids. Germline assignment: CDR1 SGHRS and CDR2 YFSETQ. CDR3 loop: CASSLEGSAGNTIYF. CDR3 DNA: TGCGCCAGCAGCTTGGAGGGGTCGGCTGGAAACACCATATATTTT.

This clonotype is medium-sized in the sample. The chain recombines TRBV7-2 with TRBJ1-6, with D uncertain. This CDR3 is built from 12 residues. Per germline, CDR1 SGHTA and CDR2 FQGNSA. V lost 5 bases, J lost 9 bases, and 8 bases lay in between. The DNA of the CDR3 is TGTGCCAGCAGCCCACCGGGTTCACCCCTCCACTTT. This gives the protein CASSPPGSPLHF.

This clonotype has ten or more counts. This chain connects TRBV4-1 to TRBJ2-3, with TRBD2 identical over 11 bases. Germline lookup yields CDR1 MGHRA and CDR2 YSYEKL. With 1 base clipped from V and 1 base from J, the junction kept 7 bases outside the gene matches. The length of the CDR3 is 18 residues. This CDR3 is CASSQGALAGGRTDTQYF. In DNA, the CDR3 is TGCGCCAGCAGCCAAGGGGCCCTAGCGGGAGGCCGCACAGATACGCAGTATTTT.

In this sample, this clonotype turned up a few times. For the CDR3, the DNA is TGCAGTGCTCGGGACGCACAGGGAATGAACACTGAAGCTTTCTTT. It translates to CSARDAQGMNTEAFF. The rearrangement joins TRBV20-1 to TRBJ1-1; perhaps TRBD1 as D (6 bases). The CDR3 length is 15 residues. The V and J ends lost 5 bases and 0 bases respectively, with 16 bases between them. Germline V gene sequence: CDR1 DFQATT, CDR2 SNEGSKA (reference sequence).

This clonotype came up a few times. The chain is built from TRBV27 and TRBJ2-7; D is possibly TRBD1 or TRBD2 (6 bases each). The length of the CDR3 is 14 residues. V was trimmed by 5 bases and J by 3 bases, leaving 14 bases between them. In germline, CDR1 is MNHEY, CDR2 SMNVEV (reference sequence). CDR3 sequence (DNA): TGTGCCAGCAGTACCGGTGGAGGGGGCTACGAGCAGTACTTC. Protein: CASSTGGGGYEQYF.

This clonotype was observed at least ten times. DNA of the CDR3: TGCAGTGCTTCTCAGGGGGCCGGGGGAAACACCATATATTTT. It translates to CSASQGAGGNTIYF. The J gene is TRBJ1-3, the V gene TRBV20-1; 8 bases match TRBD1. Trimming removed 5 bases from V and 4 bases from J; junction bases left unmatched: 7. Germline-derived CDR1 and CDR2 are DFQATT and SNEGSKA (reference sequence). The CDR3 has 14 residues.

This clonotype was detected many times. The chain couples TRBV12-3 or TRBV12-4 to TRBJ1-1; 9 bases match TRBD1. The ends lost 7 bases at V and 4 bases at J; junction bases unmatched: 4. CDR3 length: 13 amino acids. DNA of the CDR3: TGTGCCAGCAAACGACAGGGGGGCACTGAAGCTTTCTTT. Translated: CASKRQGGTEAFF.

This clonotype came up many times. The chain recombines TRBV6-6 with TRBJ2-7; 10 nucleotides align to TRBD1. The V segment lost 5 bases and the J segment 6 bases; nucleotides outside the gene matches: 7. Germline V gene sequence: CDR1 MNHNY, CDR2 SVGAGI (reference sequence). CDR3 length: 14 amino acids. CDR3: CASSPQGTGAEQYF. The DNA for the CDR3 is TGTGCCAGCAGTCCACAGGGGACAGGGGCCGAGCAGTACTTC.

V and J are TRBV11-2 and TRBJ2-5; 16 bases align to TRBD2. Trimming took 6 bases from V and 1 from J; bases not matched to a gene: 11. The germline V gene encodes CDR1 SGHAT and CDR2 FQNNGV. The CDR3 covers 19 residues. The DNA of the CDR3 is TGTGCCAGCAGTCCGGGACTAGCGGGAGGGCGCCTAATCCAAGAGACCCAGTACTTC. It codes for CASSPGLAGGRLIQETQYF.